The 14 T cell receptor beta chains reported below all come from one sample, sequenced in a study of OX40 agonist ivuxolimab in advanced cancers. Generated by immunoSEQ multiplex PCR, the TCRdb table keeps only in-frame clones and is missing some. The data contain 77,000 or so clones, approximately 92% of them seen just once; the ten biggest clones take up 0.53%. The specimen comprised CD4+ or CD8+ T cells sorted from blood, sampled in a trial of the OX40 agonist ivuxolimab. Receptors originate from an adult with an advanced solid tumor such as melanoma, head and neck, liver or kidney cancer.

CDR3 bases: TGTGCCTGGCACCCCAGGAGGGGGTCAAGCACAGATACGCAGTATTTT. This gives the protein CAWHPRRGSSTDTQYF. The rearrangement joins TRBV30 to TRBJ2-3; either TRBD1 or TRBD2 may fit D (6 bases each). The CDR3 contains 16 residues. The V end was cut by 5 bases, the J end by 0 bases, with 18 bases between. Germline V gene data show CDR1 as GTSNPN and CDR2 as SVGIG (reference sequence).

The V and J genes are TRBV9 and TRBJ2-7; perhaps TRBD2 as D (6 bases). The CDR3 consists of 11 residues. Trimming took off 9 bases at V and 5 bases at J, with 12 bases between the two ends. In germline, CDR1 is SGDLS, CDR2 YYNGEE. CDR3 sequence: CANPLADEQYF. CDR3 coding DNA: TGTGCCAACCCACTAGCTGACGAGCAGTACTTC.

This chain connects TRBV5-6 to TRBJ2-1; D might be TRBD2 (6 bases). Germline loops: CDR1 SGHDT, CDR2 YYEEEE. This CDR3 is 15 amino acids long. V lost 0 bases and J lost 4, with 11 bases in between. The CDR3 coding sequence is TGTGCCAGCAGCTTGGGGGGGAGGCAGTACAATGAGCAGTTCTTC. This translates into CASSLGGRQYNEQFF.

This chain joins TRBV27 and TRBJ1-5, with D hard to call. The germline gives CDR1 MNHEY, CDR2 SMNVEV (reference sequence). The CDR3 contains 15 residues. The ends were cut back, 3 bases at V and 4 bases at J, with 13 bases in the middle. The CDR3 coding sequence is TGTGCCAGCAGTTTTACGGACCGACTAAATCAGCCCCAGCATTTT. It specifies CASSFTDRLNQPQHF.

This sequence joins TRBV19 and TRBJ2-1; unclear D gene. V was pared by 2 bases and J by 7 bases, with 9 bases between. This CDR3 region has 13 residues. Germline assignment: CDR1 LNHDA and CDR2 SQIVND (reference sequence). The DNA for the CDR3 is TGTGCCAGTAGTATATGGCTGCAGAATGAGCAGTTCTTC. Amino acid sequence: CASSIWLQNEQFF.

This sequence joins TRBV10-3 and TRBJ2-3; 9 nucleotides line up with TRBD2. V shed 6 bases, J shed 3 bases, and the junction held 4 bases outside the gene matches. This CDR3 spans 14 amino acids. Germline V gene data show CDR1 as ENHRY and CDR2 as SYGVKD. The CDR3 bases are TGTGCCATCAGGTTAGCGGGAGAGACAGATACGCAGTATTTT. It specifies CAIRLAGETDTQYF.

The rearrangement links TRBV5-1 to TRBJ2-3; 8 bases are a match to TRBD2. Germline assignment: CDR1 SGHRS and CDR2 YFSETQ. The CDR3 has 16 amino acids. J gave up 0 bases and V 0 bases, and 3 bases lay outside the gene matches. In nucleotides, the CDR3 is TGCGCCAGCAGCTTGGCCCCTAGCGGGAGCACAGATACGCAGTATTTT. This codes for CASSLAPSGSTDTQYF. The full variable domain, with the rest looked up from reference TRBV5-1 and TRBJ2-3, is KAGVTQTPRYLIKTRGQQVTLSCSPISGHRSVSWYQQTPGQGLQFLFEYFSETQRNKGNFPGRFSGRQFSNSRSEMNVSTLELGDSALYLCASSLAPSGSTDTQYFGPGTRLTVL.

The chain combines TRBV28 with TRBJ1-4; D gene unclear. V was clipped by 5 bases and J by 7 bases, with 17 bases between them. The CDR3 length is 15 residues. Germline V gene lookup returns CDR1 MDHEN and CDR2 SYDVKM. This chain's CDR3 is CASSTNYGRIEKLFF. Here the CDR3 DNA reads TGTGCCAGCAGTACCAATTATGGGAGGATTGAAAAACTGTTTTTT. Using reference TRBV28 and TRBJ1-4 for the parts outside the CDR3, the full variable domain is DVKVTQSSRYLVKRTGEKVFLECVQDMDHENMFWYRQDPGLGLRLIYFSYDVKMKEKGDIPEGYSVSREKKERFSLILESASTNQTSMYLCASSTNYGRIEKLFFGSGTQLSVL.

This chain joins TRBV9 and TRBJ1-2; D is uncertain. This CDR3 contains 14 residues. V lost 2 bases and J lost 0, with 8 bases in between. CDR1 and CDR2 from the germline V gene are SGDLS and YYNGEE. The CDR3 nucleotides read TGTGCCAGCAGCGTGGCACCTGCTAACTATGGCTACACCTTC. Its translation is CASSVAPANYGYTF.

Points on this clone: Relative to the germline gene, one junction end is altered; a read error may explain this. The rearrangement uses TRBV10-3 and TRBJ1-3; maybe TRBD1 (6 bases). This CDR3 contains 15 residues. Germline V gene data show CDR1 as ENHRY and CDR2 as SYGVKD. The CDR3 DNA follows: TGTGCCAGCAGTTACTCGGGACACTCTGGAAACACCATATATTTT. This codes for CASSYSGHSGNTIYF.

The table lists this clone with many counts. The gene calls are TRBV7-9 and TRBJ2-1; D is unresolved. The CDR3 has 15 amino acids. Germline loops: CDR1 SEHNR, CDR2 FQNEAQ (reference sequence). The ends were cut back, 5 bases at V and 0 bases at J, with 11 bases in the middle. CDR3: CASSRSDSSYNEQFF. In DNA, the CDR3 is TGTGCCAGCAGCCGATCCGATAGCTCCTACAATGAGCAGTTCTTC.

This clone was recorded a few times. V is TRBV7-2 and J is TRBJ2-2, with D hard to call. The length of the CDR3 is 14 residues. V gave up 2 bases and J gave up 2 bases, with 6 bases separating them. The V gene's germline CDR1 is SGHTA and CDR2 FQGNSA. The CDR3 is CASSLYRNTGELFF. The CDR3 DNA is TGTGCCAGCAGCTTATATAGAAACACCGGGGAGCTGTTTTTT.

The rearrangement uses TRBV7-8 and TRBJ2-1, with D tentatively TRBD2 (5 bases). Germline CDR1 is SGHVS and CDR2 is FQNEAQ. V lost 5 bases, J lost 9 bases, and 11 bases lay in between. This CDR3 spans 12 amino acids. This CDR3 is CASSLVEGEQFF. As DNA, the CDR3 is TGTGCCAGCAGCCTGGTTGAGGGTGAGCAGTTCTTC.

CDR3 bases: TGCGCCAGCAGCTCGGGACTAGCGGGAGGAGATGAGCAGTTCTTC. It translates to CASSSGLAGGDEQFF. V gene TRBV5-1 combines with J gene TRBJ2-1; 15 bases are shared with TRBD2. Germline trimming cut 3 bases from V and 8 bases from J; bases unmatched to any gene: 3. The CDR3 has 15 residues. The V gene's germline CDR1 is SGHRS and CDR2 YFSETQ.